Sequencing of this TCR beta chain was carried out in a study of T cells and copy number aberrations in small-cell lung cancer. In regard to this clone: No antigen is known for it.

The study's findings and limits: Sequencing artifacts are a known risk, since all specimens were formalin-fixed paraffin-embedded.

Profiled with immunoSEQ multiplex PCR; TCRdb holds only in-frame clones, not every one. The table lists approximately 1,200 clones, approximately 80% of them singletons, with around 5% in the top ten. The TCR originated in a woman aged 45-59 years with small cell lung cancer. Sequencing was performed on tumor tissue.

The CDR3 DNA sequence: TGTGCCAGCAGCGCCTCCTCCGACCCGGGCTACGAGCAGTACTTC. Translated: CASSASSDPGYEQYF. The chain joins TRBV11-3 to TRBJ2-7; D is uncertain. Germline V gives CDR1 SGHNT, CDR2 YENEEA. The V and J ends lost 5 bases and 3 bases respectively, with 17 bases between them. This CDR3 comprises 15 residues.